One T cell receptor (beta chain) is described in this entry. Its antigen has not been determined. No base quality values were provided; no much bigger clone lies one nucleotide off. TCRbeta CDR3 regions were amplified from genomic DNA using the immunoSEQ Assay, a bias-controlled multiplex PCR. The study's processing was this. The number of nucleated cells in each sample was estimated from the amplification of reference gene primers within the assay. To quantify the absolute abundance of each unique TCRbeta CDR3 rearrangement, sequence reads were collapsed and filtered. Productive Simpson clonality was computed per sample as the square root of Simpson's diversity index over productive rearrangements. The immuneACCESS repertoire file appears here via TCRdb, limited to in-frame rearrangements. These files lack a portion of the clones; in checked studies, under half of the deficit traces to unresolved V genes, and the cause of the others is not known. D and trimming were read from the DNA, whereas the V and J calls and clone size are those reported in that table. This sample gives approximately 260,000 clones in total; under 85% of them show up just once. Roughly 4% of the sample belongs to the ten largest clones.

This entry belongs to a study of blood T cell repertoires in COVID-19 (dated by TCRdb to 2019 to 2021). General notes on the study: Samples covering the acute and convalescent phases of COVID-19 were provided by collaborators in the United States, Italy and Spain. A freely available public database, intended as a resource for researchers studying the immune response to SARS-CoV-2, is where the repertoires were released. The sample metadata nearly always contained a de-identified subject ID, COVID-19 status, age in years and sex. The material from the prospective study consisted of cDNA or gDNA derived from T cells, B-cell-depleted T cells, or PBMCs. Where available, HLA class I and class II types were taken from metadata supplied by the sample provider and were not determined by assay-based typing. Deeply sampled blood TCRbeta repertoires from subjects exposed to, actively infected with, or recovered from COVID-19 were included in the dataset. Samples came from the ongoing ImmuneRACE study (first 160 participants) plus 1,254 subjects from 6 global collaborators. What the research found in general, with its limitations: How much clinical and demographic metadata was included differed by source and by participant, and the metadata was provided uncurated.

Collaborating institutions collected whole blood in K2EDTA tubes following their own protocols. For TCRbeta analysis, collaborators shipped samples as frozen whole blood, isolated PBMCs, or DNA extracted from either of those sample types. CDR1 and CDR2, per the germline V gene (reference sequence), are GTSNPN and SVGIG. The CDR3 sequence holds 15 residues, the cysteine and phenylalanine included. Solely the CDR3 DNA is kept, with 45 bases framed from the first base. The germline V and J ends show losses of 5 bases and 4 bases respectively, and no gene match explains 9 bases of the junction. Specimen: peripheral blood. This clonotype was sampled from a woman between 40 and 55 years old with active or convalescent COVID-19. This sequence uses TRBV30 and TRBJ2-3; a stretch of 10 junction bases matches TRBD1. The CDR3 region: CAWGVPGQGSDTQYF. The DNA sequence is given as TGTGCCTGGGGGGTTCCGGGACAGGGGTCAGATACGCAGTATTTT.